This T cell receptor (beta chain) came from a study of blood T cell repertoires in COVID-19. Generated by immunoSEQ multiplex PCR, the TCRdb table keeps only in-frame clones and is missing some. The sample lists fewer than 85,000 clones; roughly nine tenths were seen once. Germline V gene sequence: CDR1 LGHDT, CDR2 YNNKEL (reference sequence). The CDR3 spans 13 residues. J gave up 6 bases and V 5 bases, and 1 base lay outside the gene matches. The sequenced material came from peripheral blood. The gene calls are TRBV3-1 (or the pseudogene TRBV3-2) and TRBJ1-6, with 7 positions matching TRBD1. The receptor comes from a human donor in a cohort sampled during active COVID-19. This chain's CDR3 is CASSTGVNSPLHF. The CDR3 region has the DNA TGTGCCAGCAGCACAGGGGTTAATTCACCCCTCCACTTT.